The 20 T cell receptor beta chains below all came from one sample that was sequenced in a study of blood T cell repertoires in COVID-19. Method: immunoSEQ multiplex PCR; TCRdb's copy keeps in-frame clones and lacks some. In the table there are under 550,000 clones, about 90% of which are singletons. Sequencing input: peripheral blood. Receptor source: a man aged 18 to 30 with COVID-19, enrolled during active disease.

The chain combines TRBV7-9 with TRBJ2-2; tentative D call: TRBD2 (6 bases). The V gene's germline CDR1 is SEHNR and CDR2 FQNEAQ (reference sequence). The V end was cut by 4 bases, the J end by 4 bases, with 13 bases between. CDR3 length: 15 residues. In nucleotides, the CDR3 is TGTGCCAGCAGCTCTGGAGGGCGGAGCACCGGGGAGCTGTTTTTT. The encoded protein is CASSSGGRSTGELFF.

The chain couples TRBV6-2 or TRBV6-3 to TRBJ1-1, with 8 nucleotides matching TRBD1. The CDR3 sequence is 13 residues long. Germline V gene sequence: CDR1 MNHEY, CDR2 SVGEGT. With 6 bases clipped from V and 5 bases from J, the junction kept 5 bases outside the gene matches. The CDR3 DNA sequence: TGTGCCAGCAGCCAGGGGGCGTGGACTGAAGCTTTCTTT. Amino acid sequence: CASSQGAWTEAFF.

The chain employs TRBV5-1 and TRBJ1-6; TRBD1 is a possible D gene (6 bases). V lost 5 bases and J lost 5, with 14 bases in between. Germline V lookup: CDR1 SGHRS, CDR2 YFSETQ. The CDR3 is made up of 15 amino acids. This CDR3 reads CASRPGAVDNSPLHF. The CDR3 region has the DNA TGCGCCAGCAGACCAGGGGCGGTTGATAATTCACCCCTCCACTTT.

The chain couples TRBV7-2 to TRBJ2-7; 8 bases are shared with TRBD1. The V gene end was trimmed by 2 bases and the J gene end by 7 bases; junction bases not matched to a gene: 7. Germline V gene sequence: CDR1 SGHTA, CDR2 FQGNSA. The CDR3 totals 14 residues. The CDR3 sequence: CASSLRQGAREQYF. CDR3 DNA sequence: TGTGCCAGCAGCTTACGGCAGGGGGCGCGGGAGCAGTACTTC.

This chain joins TRBV7-9 and TRBJ2-3, with a weak D call TRBD2 (7 bases). CDR1 and CDR2 (germline): SEHNR, FQNEAQ (reference sequence). V was trimmed by 5 bases and J by 5 bases, leaving 17 bases between them. This CDR3 spans 15 amino acids. In DNA form, the CDR3 reads TGTGCCAGCAGCCAGTTAGGCGGGGGCGTAGATACGCAGTATTTT. This codes for CASSQLGGGVDTQYF.

The chain recombines TRBV6-5 with TRBJ2-3; 14 bases align to TRBD2. The V gene end was trimmed by 4 bases and the J gene end by 3 bases; junction bases not matched to a gene: 0. This CDR3 has 15 amino acids. Germline V gene sequence: CDR1 MNHEY, CDR2 SVGAGI. CDR3 region: CASSWTSGRTDTQYF. For the CDR3, the DNA is TGTGCCAGCAGTTGGACTAGCGGGAGGACAGATACGCAGTATTTT.

The rearrangement joins TRBV7-5 to TRBJ2-4; TRBD2 is taken as the D call from the table, unchecked against the DNA. TRBV7-5 is shown as a pseudogene. The CDR3 has 10 amino acids. CDR3 loop: CVRIENIQYF. DNA for the CDR3: TGTGTCAGAATCGAAAACATTCAGTACTTC.

This clone was found once. The chain joins TRBV3-1 (or the pseudogene TRBV3-2) to TRBJ1-2; no firm D call. Germline CDR1 is LGHDT and CDR2 is YNNKEL (reference sequence). The CDR3 has 15 residues. Trimming left V 0 bases short and J 7 bases short, with 15 bases between. The CDR3 DNA reads TGTGCCAGCAGCCAAGATCCGGGATCCCGGGCTGGCTACACCTTC. Encoded protein: CASSQDPGSRAGYTF.

This clone came up a few times. No DNA is shown, since the ends of the CDR3 on it are uncertain; the CDR3 is the one TCRdb lists. This chain joins TRBV4-2 and TRBJ2-3; the table's D call, TRBD2, has no DNA check behind it. The CDR3 is 19 residues long, counting both termini. CDR1 is LGHNA and CDR2 is YNFKEQ in the germline V gene. The CDR3 loop reads CASSSSGLAGDGSTDTQYF.

This rearrangement joins TRBV7-2 to TRBJ1-2; D is ambiguous. The germline gives CDR1 SGHTA, CDR2 FQGNSA. V lost 2 bases and J lost 0, with 10 bases in between. The CDR3 runs 15 residues. The CDR3: CASSLQTAANYGYTF. The DNA of the CDR3 is TGTGCCAGCAGCTTACAAACAGCCGCTAACTATGGCTACACCTTC.

The chain has TRBV5-1 and TRBJ2-7; D is unresolved. This CDR3 region has 13 residues. V dropped 2 bases and J dropped 5 bases, with 11 bases sitting between them. The germline CDR1 and CDR2 sequences are SGHRS and YFSETQ. The CDR3 is CASSLTSLNEQYF. CDR3 sequence (DNA): TGCGCCAGCAGCTTAACTTCGTTAAACGAGCAGTACTTC.

This sequence joins TRBV7-3 and TRBJ2-1; D ambiguous. With 5 bases removed from V and 0 bases from J, the gap between germline ends came to 14 bases. Looked up from germline, CDR1 is SGHTA and CDR2 is FQGTGA. This CDR3 spans 16 amino acids. CDR3 residues: CASSLIPRSSYNEQFF. Written as DNA, the CDR3 is TGTGCCAGCAGCCTCATACCGAGAAGCTCCTACAATGAGCAGTTCTTC.

The chain recombines TRBV11-2 with TRBJ2-7, with 7 bases lining up with TRBD2. Germline trimming cut 5 bases from V and 4 bases from J; bases unmatched to any gene: 2. The CDR3 has 12 residues. Germline V lookup: CDR1 SGHAT, CDR2 FQNNGV. The CDR3 region is CASSLSGYEQYF. The DNA of the CDR3 is TGTGCCAGCAGCCTTAGCGGGTACGAGCAGTACTTC.

The rearrangement uses TRBV18 and TRBJ2-1; tentative D call: TRBD2 (5 bases). This CDR3 contains 13 residues. Germline values: CDR1 KGHSH, CDR2 LQKENI. V was shortened by 2 bases and J by 14 bases, with 16 bases between the two germline ends. Here the CDR3 DNA reads TGTGCCAGCTCACCAAGAGTGGAGGCCGAGGAGTTCTTC. The encoded protein is CASSPRVEAEEFF.

The V and J genes are TRBV2 and TRBJ2-7, with 8 positions matching TRBD2. This CDR3 is 13 amino acids long. Germline V lookup: CDR1 SNHLY, CDR2 FYNNEI. In DNA, the CDR3 is TGTGCAGGGAGTCCAGCGGGAGTCGGCGAGCAGTACTTC. As protein: CAGSPAGVGEQYF. The full variable domain, completed using reference TRBV2 and TRBJ2-7, is EPEVTQTPSHQVTQMGQEVILRCVPISNHLYFYWYRQILGQKVEFLVSFYNNEISEKSEIFDDQFSVERPDGSNFTLKIRSTKLEDSAMYFCAGSPAGVGEQYFGPGTRLTVT.

The chain carries TRBV7-2 and TRBJ2-5; 8 bases agree with TRBD2. Germline-derived CDR1 and CDR2 are SGHTA and FQGNSA. CDR3 size: 15 residues. Trimming cost V 1 base and J 4 bases; bases outside gene matches: 5. The DNA for the CDR3 is TGTGCCAGCAGCTTAGAGGGACTAGGGCGAGAGACCCAGTACTTC. This sequence encodes CASSLEGLGRETQYF.

The rearrangement joins TRBV4-1 to TRBJ1-4; D is unclear. CDR3 length: 14 amino acids. Trimming removed 4 bases at V and 8 bases at J, with 14 bases between. The germline V gene has CDR1 MGHRA and CDR2 YSYEKL. CDR3 residues: CASSRGPLGEKLFF. In DNA, the CDR3 is TGCGCCAGCAGCCGCGGGCCCCTAGGCGAAAAACTGTTTTTT.

V is TRBV18 and J is TRBJ1-2; possibly TRBD1 for D (6 bases). The CDR3 is 15 residues long. Germline V lookup: CDR1 KGHSH, CDR2 LQKENI. V lost 1 base to trimming and J lost 7 bases, with 16 bases between them. CDR3 in amino acids: CASSPLQGESLGYTF. Here the CDR3 DNA reads TGTGCCAGCTCACCACTACAGGGAGAATCGCTTGGCTACACCTTC.

The chain carries TRBV7-8 and TRBJ1-5, with D perhaps TRBD1 (6 bases). V was shortened by 0 bases and J by 6 bases, with 12 bases between the two germline ends. CDR3 length equals 15 residues. From germline, CDR1 is SGHVS and CDR2 FQNEAQ. Here the CDR3 DNA reads TGTGCCAGCAGCTTAGCTAAAGGGGGTAGTCAGCCCCAGCATTTT. Translation: CASSLAKGGSQPQHF.

The sample holds a few counts of this clone. The chain joins TRBV10-1 to TRBJ2-7; 9 nucleotides agree with TRBD1. V shed 4 bases, J shed 1 base, and the junction held 2 bases outside the gene matches. Germline CDR1 is WNHNN and CDR2 is SYGVQD (reference sequence). This CDR3 spans 14 amino acids. The CDR3 reads CASSGTGVSYEQYF. The CDR3 nucleotides are TGCGCCAGCAGTGGGACAGGGGTATCCTACGAGCAGTACTTC.